These T cell receptor beta chains were read from a single sample in a study of CD8 T cells in Susac syndrome. TCRdb used MiXCR to reprocess the immunoSEQ multiplex PCR reads, holding one entry per CDR3 protein. The sample shows some 180,000 distinct CDR3 sequences, under 95% of them seen only once. The sequencing sample was made of CD4+ T cells from PBMCs. All receptors come from a human donor in good health. Both conserved end residues are part of each CDR3. D genes are given only for firm matches. Clone size is not always given. Where it is, it says once, few, many or a class for expanded clones.

- | TRBJ2-4 | TRBV19 | TRBD2 | TGTGCCAGTAGTTCGGGACTAGCGGTAGCCAAAAACATTCAGTACTTC | CASSSGLAVAKNIQYF
- | TRBJ2-5 | TRBV27 | TRBD2 | TGTGCCAGCAGGGGGGGGACCTTGAGACAGACCCAGTACTTC | CASRGGTLRQTQYF
- | TRBJ1-2 | TRBV30 | - | TGTGCCTGGAGTGCATCATACCTCAGCTACACCTTC | CAWSASYLSYTF
- | TRBJ2-3 | TRBV6-5 | TRBD2 | TGTGCCAGCAGTTACCTGCGGACTAGCGGGGGTGCAGATACGCAGTATTTT | CASSYLRTSGGADTQYF
- | TRBJ1-4 | TRBV12-3/TRBV12-4 | - | TGTGCCAGCACCCCGGGGGGCAATAATGAAAAACTGTTTTTT | CASTPGGNNEKLFF
- | TRBJ2-4 | TRBV18 | - | TGTGCCAGCTCACCGAGGGACACAGTAGCCAAAAACATTCAGTACTTC | CASSPRDTVAKNIQYF
- | TRBJ2-3 | TRBV27 | TRBD2 | TGTGCCACCAAATTTAGACTAGCGGGGAGCACAGATACGCAGTATTTT | CATKFRLAGSTDTQYF
- | TRBJ1-3 | TRBV20-1 | TRBD1 | TGCAGTGCTAGGGACAGGGTGGGATCGAGCACCATATATTTT | CSARDRVGSSTIYF
few | TRBJ1-1 | TRBV12-3/TRBV12-4 | TRBD1 | TGTGCCAGCAGTTCACAGGGGAAGAACACTGAAGCTTTCTTT | CASSSQGKNTEAFF
- | TRBJ2-5 | TRBV2 | TRBD2 | TGTGCCAGCAGTGAAGCGGGCCAGCGGGGGCCGGGAGAGACCCAGTACTTC | CASSEAGQRGPGETQYF
- | TRBJ2-5 | TRBV12-3/TRBV12-4 | - | TGTGCCAGCAACCGGGGATCCGCGGAGACCCAGTACTTC | CASNRGSAETQYF
- | TRBJ2-2 | TRBV6-2/TRBV6-3 | - | TGTGCCAGCAGCAGCTTTCGACAGTACACCGGGGAGCTGTTTTTT | CASSSFRQYTGELFF
- | TRBJ1-2 | TRBV15 | - | TGTGCCACCAGCAGAGATATAACGGGGGTAAACGGCGGCTACACCTTC | CATSRDITGVNGGYTF
- | TRBJ2-4 | TRBV12-3/TRBV12-4 | - | TGTGCCAGCAGCCTCTTTGGCATTCAGTACTTC | CASSLFGIQYF
- | TRBJ1-5 | TRBV20-1 | - | TGCAGTGCTTGGACAGCATATAGCAATCAGCCCCAGCATTTT | CSAWTAYSNQPQHF
- | TRBJ2-2 | TRBV4-3 | TRBD1 | TGCGCCAGCAGCCAAGAAGGGGGCAGGACCGGGGAGCTGTTTTTT | CASSQEGGRTGELFF
few | TRBJ1-2 | TRBV27 | TRBD1 | TGTGCCAGCAGTGACAGGGGGCGAGGCTACACCTTC | CASSDRGRGYTF
- | TRBJ2-5 | TRBV18 | - | TGTGCCAGCTCACCCCAACCTCCCCCGGAGACCCAGTACTTC | CASSPQPPPETQYF
- | TRBJ1-4 | TRBV5-6 | - | TGTGCCAGCAGCTTGCGTCAGGTCGGCGAAAAACTGTTTTTT | CASSLRQVGEKLFF
- | TRBJ2-1 | TRBV5-4 | TRBD2 | TGTGCCAGCAGCCTCACGGGGGGCAATGAGCAGTTCTTC | CASSLTGGNEQFF
- | TRBJ1-3 | TRBV27 | - | TGTGCCAGCAGTTCGGGACGGAGCTCTGGAAACACCATATATTTT | CASSSGRSSGNTIYF
- | TRBJ2-1 | TRBV5-4 | - | TGTGCCAGCAGCTTGTTGGGGGGTTTAGTTGAGTCGTTCTTC | CASSLLGGLVESFF
- | TRBJ2-3 | TRBV30 | TRBD2 | TGTGCCTGGAGTGGTCTCGGCGGGGGGAGCACAGATACGCAGTATTTT | CAWSGLGGGSTDTQYF
- | TRBJ2-3 | TRBV5-1 | - | TGCGCCAGCAGCTTGACTAGTGGGGATACGCAGTATTTT | CASSLTSGDTQYF
- | TRBJ2-4 | TRBV10-3 | TRBD1 | TGTGCCATCAGTGAGGACAGGGGCCCCAAAAACATTCAGTACTTC | CAISEDRGPKNIQYF
once | TRBJ2-1 | TRBV7-6 | TRBD1 | TGTGCCAGCAGCCTCCGGGACAGGGTAGCTGAGCAGTTCTTC | CASSLRDRVAEQFF
- | TRBJ2-1 | TRBV24-1 | - | TGTGCCACCAGTGATCCGGGTCCTGGGGACAATGAGCAGTTCTTC | CATSDPGPGDNEQFF
- | TRBJ1-5 | TRBV24-1 | - | TGTGCCACCAGTGATTTCACGGGCAATCAGCCCCAGCATTTT | CATSDFTGNQPQHF